The 32 T cell receptor beta chains in this list originate from one sample, sequenced in a study of blood T cell repertoires in COVID-19. Clones were sequenced by immunoSEQ multiplex PCR, and TCRdb holds only the in-frame ones, with some missing. Of roughly 230,000 clones listed, nearly 90% are singletons. The sequenced sample was peripheral blood. Source of these receptors: a woman aged 55-69 years with COVID-19, enrolled during active disease.

This chain connects TRBV27 to TRBJ1-4; TRBD1 matches 7 bases. With 0 bases clipped from V and 7 bases from J, the junction kept 8 bases outside the gene matches. CDR3 length equals 16 residues. CDR1 is MNHEY, CDR2 SMNVEV, per germline (reference sequence). The CDR3 loop reads CASSLSRQGHREKLFF. The CDR3 region has the DNA TGTGCCAGCAGTTTATCTCGACAGGGCCATCGTGAAAAACTGTTTTTT.

J is TRBJ1-2 and V is TRBV5-6, with D maybe TRBD1 (5 bases). The CDR3 is made up of 14 amino acids. Looked up from germline, CDR1 is SGHDT and CDR2 is YYEEEE. Trimming removed 6 bases from V and 5 bases from J, with 17 bases in between. The CDR3 protein is CASNGGALGYGYTF. The CDR3 DNA reads as TGTGCCAGCAACGGCGGGGCATTAGGTTATGGCTACACCTTC. Together with reference TRBV5-6 and TRBJ1-2, the CDR3 gives the full variable domain: DAGVTQSPTHLIKTRGQQVTLRCSPKSGHDTVSWYQQALGQGPQFIFQYYEEEERQRGNFPDRFSGHQFPNYSSELNVNALLLGDSALYLCASNGGALGYGYTFGSGTRLTVV.

The chain couples TRBV6-2 or TRBV6-3 to TRBJ1-5; 7 bases agree with TRBD1. J lost 1 base, V lost 3 bases, and 6 bases had no gene match. Per germline, CDR1 MNHEY and CDR2 SVGEGT. The CDR3 is 16 amino acids. The CDR3 DNA is TGTGCCAGCAGTTATTTAGGGGGCCTGAGCAATCAGCCCCAGCATTTT. This encodes CASSYLGGLSNQPQHF.

DNA for the CDR3: TGTGCCAGCAGCCAAGATGTGGAGGCGGATACTGAAGCTTTCTTT. The encoded protein is CASSQDVEADTEAFF. This rearrangement joins TRBV3-1 (or the pseudogene TRBV3-2) to TRBJ1-1; D is undetermined. Germline loops: CDR1 LGHDT, CDR2 YNNKEL (reference sequence). The ends were cut back, 0 bases at V and 5 bases at J, with 13 bases in the middle. The length of the CDR3 is 15 residues.

As to this clone: Germline is not matched at one junction end, which may reflect a read error. This rearrangement joins TRBV13 to TRBJ1-6; D not resolved. Germline V gene lookup returns CDR1 PRHDT and CDR2 FYEKMQ (reference sequence). This CDR3 region has 15 residues. The CDR3: CTSSLPGPRSSPLHF. CDR3 DNA sequence: TGTACCAGCAGCCTGCCGGGTCCAAGGAGTTCACCCCTCCACTTT.

This clone was recorded once. The genes are TRBV20-1 and TRBJ2-5; D ambiguous. Germline loops: CDR1 DFQATT, CDR2 SNEGSKA (reference sequence). The CDR3 extends over 11 amino acids. This chain's CDR3 is CTLVRVETQYF. In nucleotides, the CDR3 is TGCACCCTAGTTCGGGTCGAGACCCAGTACTTC.

The CDR3 DNA reads as TGTGCCAGCCGGACATACAATGAGCAGTTCTTC. It encodes CASRTYNEQFF. This sequence joins TRBV19 and TRBJ2-1; D perhaps matches TRBD1 (5 bases). Looked up from germline, CDR1 is LNHDA and CDR2 is SQIVND (reference sequence). Trimming removed 9 bases from V and 4 bases from J, with 7 bases in between. The CDR3 sequence is 11 residues long.

This sequence joins TRBV6-5 and TRBJ1-4; tentative D call: TRBD1 (6 bases). CDR3 length: 14 amino acids. Germline V lookup: CDR1 MNHEY, CDR2 SVGAGI. V shed 6 bases and J shed 0 bases, with 8 bases lying between them. Written as DNA, the CDR3 is TGTGCCAGCAGGGACAGTGCAACTAATGAAAAACTGTTTTTT. The encoded protein is CASRDSATNEKLFF.

The chain uses TRBV12-3 or TRBV12-4 and TRBJ2-5, with 7 bases that match TRBD2. Trimming removed 3 bases from V and 3 bases from J; junction bases left unmatched: 1. This CDR3 region has 13 residues. The CDR3 loop reads CASSFGTKETQYF. As DNA, the CDR3 is TGTGCCAGCAGTTTTGGGACTAAAGAGACCCAGTACTTC.

This sequence joins TRBV5-1 and TRBJ2-7; TRBD1 might be the D (6 bases). CDR3 length equals 16 residues. V lost 4 bases and J lost 2, with 19 bases in between. The germline gives CDR1 SGHRS, CDR2 YFSETQ. The CDR3 loop reads CASSRQEASTTYEQYF. DNA for the CDR3: TGCGCCAGCAGCAGACAGGAGGCGTCCACTACCTACGAGCAGTACTTC. The full variable domain, in which reference TRBV5-1 and TRBJ2-7 provide the parts outside the CDR3, is KAGVTQTPRYLIKTRGQQVTLSCSPISGHRSVSWYQQTPGQGLQFLFEYFSETQRNKGNFPGRFSGRQFSNSRSEMNVSTLELGDSALYLCASSRQEASTTYEQYFGPGTRLTVT.

In its sample, this clone was seen a few times. The V call is TRBV11-2, the J call TRBJ1-6; D gene uncertain. Germline values: CDR1 SGHAT, CDR2 FQNNGV. Trimming pared 2 bases from V and 9 bases from J, leaving 14 bases between. This CDR3 has 15 residues. CDR3 in DNA: TGTGCCAGCAGCTTATTCGACACCTCCGGTTCACCCCTCCACTTT. This sequence encodes CASSLFDTSGSPLHF.

DNA for the CDR3: TGTGCCAGCAGCTCGGGACAGGGGGTTGATGGCTACACCTTC. Amino acids: CASSSGQGVDGYTF. The chain joins TRBV7-2 to TRBJ1-2; 11 bases align to TRBD1. The CDR3 contains 14 residues. Per germline, CDR1 SGHTA and CDR2 FQGNSA. The V gene end was trimmed by 4 bases and the J gene end by 6 bases; junction bases not matched to a gene: 4.

The chain joins TRBV19 to TRBJ1-1; D perhaps matches TRBD1 (6 bases). V was trimmed by 10 bases and J by 0 bases, leaving 12 bases between them. The CDR3 runs 13 residues. Germline loops: CDR1 LNHDA, CDR2 SQIVND (reference sequence). The CDR3 DNA reads TGTGCCACCGGACAGAATCTGAACACTGAAGCTTTCTTT. This codes for CATGQNLNTEAFF.

The rearrangement joins TRBV5-1 to TRBJ2-7; the match to TRBD1 covers 7 bases. Germline-derived CDR1 and CDR2 are SGHRS and YFSETQ. With 4 bases clipped from V and 3 bases from J, the junction kept 10 bases outside the gene matches. The CDR3 totals 15 residues. Written as DNA, the CDR3 is TGCGCCAGCAGCCCTAGACAGGGCCGGGGCTACGAGCAGTACTTC. Translating gives CASSPRQGRGYEQYF.

This chain joins TRBV5-1 and TRBJ2-3; 9 nucleotides match TRBD1. Germline V gives CDR1 SGHRS, CDR2 YFSETQ. V lost 7 bases and J lost 1; bases outside the gene matches: 4. The CDR3 loop spans 14 amino acids. The DNA for the CDR3 is TGCGCCAGCGCCTGGACAGGGGGCACAGATACGCAGTATTTT. It encodes CASAWTGGTDTQYF.

This clone was counted a few times. The rearrangement uses TRBV9 and TRBJ1-1; D gene uncertain. Germline CDR1 reads SGDLS; CDR2 reads YYNGEE. The CDR3 totals 14 residues. Trimming cost V 0 bases and J 1 base, with 7 bases left between them. The CDR3 region is CASSVDLRNTEAFF. In nucleotides, the CDR3 is TGTGCCAGCAGCGTAGATCTCAGGAACACTGAAGCTTTCTTT.

The V and J genes are TRBV15 and TRBJ1-4; TRBD1 aligns across 7 bases. The V gene end was trimmed by 2 bases and the J gene end by 8 bases; junction bases not matched to a gene: 5. The CDR3 sequence is 14 residues long. Germline CDR1 and CDR2: LNHNV and YYDKDF (reference sequence). In DNA form, the CDR3 reads TGTGCCACCAGCAGAACAGGGGTTAAAGAAAAACTGTTTTTT. Residues: CATSRTGVKEKLFF.

This chain uses TRBV2 with TRBJ1-1, with 8 bases aligning to TRBD1. Germline trimming cut 10 bases from V and 1 base from J; bases unmatched to any gene: 5. This CDR3 has 13 residues. Germline-derived CDR1 and CDR2 are SNHLY and FYNNEI. CDR3 sequence reads: CATAGTGNTEAFF. In DNA, the CDR3 is TGTGCCACCGCCGGGACAGGGAACACTGAAGCTTTCTTT.

Concerning this clone: This may be a read error, as it is one base from a much larger clone. The gene calls are TRBV5-4 and TRBJ1-1, with D possibly being TRBD1 (6 bases). In germline, CDR1 is SGHNT, CDR2 YYREEE (reference sequence). The CDR3 has 13 residues. Deletions cut 2 bases from V and 4 bases from J, with 9 bases between. The CDR3 spells CASSLQGGTEAFF. CDR3 bases: TGTGCCAGCAGCTTACAGGGCGGCACTGAAGCTTTCTTT.

The chain employs TRBV5-8 and TRBJ2-7; the D gene is possibly TRBD1 (5 bases). Trimming pared 4 bases from V and 3 bases from J, leaving 20 bases between. The germline V gene encodes CDR1 SGHTS and CDR2 YDEGEE. This CDR3 has 16 residues. CDR3 region: CASSTFTGASFYEQYF. Here the CDR3 DNA reads TGTGCCAGCAGCACCTTTACAGGAGCTTCCTTCTACGAGCAGTACTTC.

This clone appeared a few times. This chain connects TRBV20-1 to TRBJ1-1, with no clear D. The length of the CDR3 is 11 residues. Between the trimmed V and J ends, which lost 3 bases and 5 bases, there was a span of 7 bases. Germline V gene data show CDR1 as DFQATT and CDR2 as SNEGSKA (reference sequence). The CDR3 protein is CSASRVTEAFF. The CDR3 nucleotides read TGCAGTGCTAGCCGTGTTACTGAAGCTTTCTTT.

DNA of the CDR3: TGTGCCTGGAGTCGACCGGGGGGGCCGAGGAATTCACCCCTCCACTTT. It specifies CAWSRPGGPRNSPLHF. J is TRBJ1-6 and V is TRBV30; D possibly corresponds to TRBD1 (6 bases). With 2 bases removed from V and 7 bases from J, the gap between germline ends came to 18 bases. The CDR3 covers 16 residues. CDR1 GTSNPN and CDR2 SVGIG come from the germline V gene (reference sequence).

The sample holds one count of this clone. The chain joins TRBV20-1 to TRBJ2-7; TRBD2 is a possible D gene (5 bases). V lost 3 bases and J 5 bases, leaving 17 bases between the germline ends. In germline, CDR1 is DFQATT, CDR2 SNEGSKA (reference sequence). The CDR3 extends over 14 amino acids. The CDR3 DNA sequence: TGCAGTGCTAGTGGGAGTGGAGCTTGGGACGAGCAGTACTTC. It specifies CSASGSGAWDEQYF.

V is TRBV13 and J is TRBJ2-5; 15 bases are a match to TRBD2. Germline CDR1 is PRHDT and CDR2 is FYEKMQ (reference sequence). After removal of 5 bases from V and 0 bases from J, the junction contained 4 bases not matched to a gene. The CDR3 spans 17 residues. Written as DNA, the CDR3 is TGTGCCAGCAGCGGAGGGACTAGCGGGGGGTACCAAGAGACCCAGTACTTC. Translating it yields CASSGGTSGGYQETQYF.

There are a few counts of this clone. The chain carries TRBV3-1 (or the pseudogene TRBV3-2) and TRBJ1-6, with D perhaps TRBD1 (5 bases). V was trimmed by 4 bases and J by 7 bases, leaving 8 bases between them. Per germline, CDR1 LGHDT and CDR2 YNNKEL (reference sequence). This CDR3 has 13 residues. Here the CDR3 DNA reads TGTGCCAGCAGCCTTAGACAGAATTCACCCCTCCACTTT. It codes for CASSLRQNSPLHF.

CDR3 protein: CASVRGPSNYGYTF. The CDR3 DNA reads TGTGCCAGCGTCAGGGGGCCGAGTAACTATGGCTACACCTTC. The rearrangement joins TRBV7-9 to TRBJ1-2, with TRBD1 identical over 8 bases. The CDR3 is 14 residues long. Germline CDR1 reads SEHNR; CDR2 reads FQNEAQ (reference sequence). The trim removed 8 bases at V and 1 base at J, leaving 6 bases unmatched. Filled out from reference TRBV7-9 and TRBJ1-2, the complete variable domain reads DTGVSQNPRHKITKRGQNVTFRCDPISEHNRLYWYRQTLGQGPEFLTYFQNEAQLEKSRLLSDRFSAERPKGSFSTLEIQRTEQGDSAMYLCASVRGPSNYGYTFGSGTRLTVV.

Details on this clone: One end of the junction varies from germline; a read error may be responsible. The chain couples TRBV4-2 to TRBJ2-6; possibly TRBD1 for D (5 bases). The CDR3 loop spans 13 amino acids. The germline V gene encodes CDR1 LGHNA and CDR2 YNFKEQ. The CDR3 bases are TGTGCCAGCAGCCATTCTGGGGCCAACGTCCTGACCTTC. Protein sequence: CASSHSGANVLTF.

The gene calls are TRBV29-1 and TRBJ1-2, with D possibly matching TRBD1 (5 bases). The length of the CDR3 is 14 residues. V lost 4 bases to trimming and J lost 3 bases, with 15 bases between them. Germline CDR1 reads SQVTM; CDR2 reads ANQGSEA. This chain's CDR3 is CSVGRGSGDYGYTF. In DNA, the CDR3 is TGCAGCGTTGGGCGGGGCTCTGGGGACTATGGCTACACCTTC.

The rearrangement links TRBV7-8 to TRBJ1-5, with TRBD1 as a possible D gene (6 bases). CDR1 and CDR2 from the germline V gene are SGHVS and FQNEAQ. V lost 6 bases to trimming and J lost 0 bases, with 12 bases between them. This CDR3 contains 15 residues. The CDR3 DNA follows: TGTGCCAGCAGTCAACAGGGCCTTAGCAATCAGCCCCAGCATTTT. Its protein is CASSQQGLSNQPQHF.

CDR3 sequence (DNA): TGTGCCAGCTCACCACCGAGCCTTTCTAACTATGGCTACACCTTC. Residues: CASSPPSLSNYGYTF. The genes are TRBV18 and TRBJ1-2; D gene ambiguous. The CDR3 has 15 residues. Germline V lookup: CDR1 KGHSH, CDR2 LQKENI. V gave up 0 bases and J gave up 0 bases, with 8 bases separating them. The full variable domain, its missing parts supplied by reference TRBV18 and TRBJ1-2, is NAGVMQNPRHLVRRRGQEARLRCSPMKGHSHVYWYRQLPEEGLKFMVYLQKENIIDESGMPKERFSAEFPKEGPSILRIQQVVRGDSAAYFCASSPPSLSNYGYTFGSGTRLTVV.

CDR3: CASSQDRQHTEAFF. CDR3 nucleotide sequence: TGCGCCAGCAGCCAAGACAGACAGCACACTGAAGCTTTCTTT. The chain carries TRBV4-3 and TRBJ1-1; maybe TRBD1 (5 bases). Germline V CDR1 and CDR2: LGHNA, YSLEER. Trimming shortened V by 0 bases and J by 3 bases, and 8 bases separated the two germline ends. The CDR3 consists of 14 residues.

This clone was observed a few times. The J gene is TRBJ1-5, the V gene TRBV12-3 or TRBV12-4; D call uncertain. This CDR3 comprises 13 residues. The V end lost 2 bases, the J end lost 4 bases, and 6 bases lay between the germline ends. CDR3 coding DNA: TGTGCCAGCAGTTTAACAGATAATCAGCCCCAGCATTTT. It codes for CASSLTDNQPQHF.